Presented here are 5 T cell receptor beta chains from one specimen sequenced in a study of T cells in Graves' hyperthyroidism and ophthalmopathy. Amplified regions were TCR beta CDR3 sequences from RNA transcripts. First-round RT-PCR of the TCR CDR3 relied on the HTBI primer set. Each CDR3 protein is one row after TCRdb ran MiXCR on the multiplex PCR reads. This sample has around 620,000 distinct CDR3 sequences, with approximately 15% found just once. The sequenced material came from blood. The receptors derive from a woman between 18 and 29 years old with Graves' ophthalmopathy.

The chain joins TRBV9 to TRBJ1-5, with D uncertain. Trimming left V 0 bases short and J 7 bases short, with 8 bases between. CDR1 is SGDLS, CDR2 YYNGEE, per germline. The CDR3 contains 13 residues. CDR3 in amino acids: CASSVVEGQPQHF. Here the CDR3 DNA reads TGTGCCAGCAGCGTAGTAGAGGGCCAGCCCCAGCATTTT. Full variable domain (rest looked up from reference TRBV9 and TRBJ1-5): DSGVTQTPKHLITATGQRVTLRCSPRSGDLSVYWYQQSLDQGLQFLIQYYNGEERAKGNILERFSAQQFPDLHSELNLSSLELGDSALYFCASSVVEGQPQHFGDGTRLSIL.

The CDR3 sequence is CASSEALLNGQFF. The CDR3 DNA follows: TGTGCCAGCAGTGAAGCGCTTCTGAACGGGCAGTTCTTC. J is TRBJ2-1 and V is TRBV6-1; D call uncertain. The CDR3 consists of 13 residues. Germline CDR1 is MNHNS and CDR2 is SASEGT. V lost 0 bases, J lost 12 bases, and 12 bases lay in between.

Many counts were recorded for this clonotype. The CDR3 here is CANIGGPQTVNEQFF. In DNA form, the CDR3 reads TGTGCCAACATCGGGGGCCCCCAGACAGTCAATGAGCAGTTCTTC. The rearrangement links TRBV2 to TRBJ2-1, with D perhaps assigned TRBD1 or TRBD2 (6 bases each). With 10 bases removed from V and 6 bases from J, the gap between germline ends came to 22 bases. Per germline, CDR1 SNHLY and CDR2 FYNNEI. The CDR3 totals 15 residues.

In its sample, this clonotype was seen many times. The chain is built from TRBV12-3 or TRBV12-4 and TRBJ1-1; 9 bases match TRBD1. After removal of 5 bases from V and 3 bases from J, the junction contained 7 bases not matched to a gene. This CDR3 region has 15 residues. Here the CDR3 reads CASSPGQGGDTEAFF. The DNA of the CDR3 is TGTGCCAGCAGTCCGGGACAGGGCGGGGACACTGAAGCTTTCTTT.

A note on this clonotype: A read error may produce the germline difference seen at one junction end. The CDR3 here is CASSLGHAVLNERFF. CDR3 bases: TGTGCCAGCAGCTTAGGGCACGCTGTACTCAATGAGCGGTTCTTC. The chain is built from TRBV11-2 and TRBJ2-1; D remains unclear. Germline values: CDR1 SGHAT, CDR2 FQNNGV. The CDR3 is 15 residues long.